This TCR beta chain comes out of a study of control samples from healthy donors and cancer patients. Libraries were prepared by immunoSEQ multiplex PCR; TCRdb keeps only in-frame clonotypes and omits some of them. The data contain roughly 170,000 clones, 94% of them singletons. The germline V gene has CDR1 SGHVS and CDR2 FQNEAQ. The CDR3 contains 15 residues. The V end was cut by 1 base, the J end by 0 bases, with 9 bases between. V is TRBV7-8 and J is TRBJ1-2, with D unresolved. The origin of this receptor is a woman younger than 30 in good health. The sequenced sample was blood. The CDR3 DNA is TGTGCCAGCAGCTTAGGTGCTCGGGCTAACTATGGCTACACCTTC. It is translated as CASSLGARANYGYTF.